This T cell receptor (beta chain) was identified in a study of Graves' ophthalmopathy and Graves' hyperthyroidism. Regarding the study as a whole: Most thyroid-expanded clonotypes exceeding 0.001 frequency were also found in blood.

Moderate-to-severe activity, CAS ≥3, NOSPECS ≥4 and a duration under 3 months were seen in donors with ophthalmopathy. Diagnosis was based on clinical symptoms, serum thyroxine, TRAb, thyroid ultrasound and orbital computed tomography. Out of around 10 ml of fresh peripheral blood, PBMCs were obtained. The table lists this clonotype with many counts. Its target is unknown. Amplified material comprised TCR beta CDR3 regions derived from RNA transcripts. Amplification began with first-round RT-PCR using HTBI primers, then second-round multiplex PCR was performed. TCRdb re-analysed the multiplex PCR reads in MiXCR, keeping a single row per CDR3 protein. The data show about 410,000 distinct CDR3 sequences, about 18% seen once. The TCR comes from a woman in her late teens or twenties with Graves' ophthalmopathy. Sequencing was carried out using peripheral blood.

The CDR3 loop is CASSEDRVYGYTF. Here the CDR3 DNA reads TGTGCCAGCAGCGAGGACAGGGTCTATGGCTACACCTTC. The rearrangement links TRBV7-4 to TRBJ1-2, with 8 bases fitting TRBD1. Trimming at V came to 5 bases and at J to 4 bases, leaving 3 bases not matched to a gene. Looked up from germline, CDR1 is SGHVT and CDR2 is SQSDAQ. The CDR3 has 13 amino acids.